Following are 6 T cell receptor beta chains from one sample sequenced in a study of siplizumab effects on memory and regulatory T cells. Here immunoSEQ multiplex PCR was the method, and the copy in TCRdb shows in-frame clones only, minus some. The sample lists 100,000 to 110,000 clones, 94% seen once, with less than 1.5% in the top ten. The sample was non-Treg CD4+ T cells sorted from blood. All receptors derive from a human donor in good health.

The chain combines TRBV19 with TRBJ2-5; 11 bases fit TRBD1. With 6 bases clipped from V and 5 bases from J, the junction kept 14 bases outside the gene matches. The CDR3 is made up of 17 amino acids. CDR1 LNHDA and CDR2 SQIVND come from the germline V gene (reference sequence). The DNA of the CDR3 is TGTGCCAGTAGCGGTGTTTGGGGACAGGGGGACGGGGAGACCCAGTACTTC. Translating it yields CASSGVWGQGDGETQYF.

The rearrangement joins TRBV7-3 to TRBJ2-7; 7 bases fit TRBD1. This CDR3 is 13 amino acids long. Looked up from germline, CDR1 is SGHTA and CDR2 is FQGTGA. Trimming at V came to 5 bases and at J to 3 bases, leaving 4 bases not matched to a gene. CDR3 DNA: TGTGCCAGCAGCAAGGGACAGAGCTACGAGCAGTACTTC. Its translation is CASSKGQSYEQYF.

The chain joins TRBV25-1 to TRBJ2-7; D ambiguous. Germline lookup yields CDR1 MGHDK and CDR2 SYGVNS. V gave up 7 bases and J gave up 0 bases, with 16 bases separating them. The CDR3 extends over 15 amino acids. The CDR3 DNA is TGTGCCAGCACCTCAAAAGGGAAGGGCTCCTACGAGCAGTACTTC. Amino acids: CASTSKGKGSYEQYF.

This rearrangement joins TRBV7-3 to TRBJ2-3; D uncertain. V lost 4 bases, J lost 0 bases, and 8 bases lay in between. Looked up from germline, CDR1 is SGHTA and CDR2 is FQGTGA. CDR3 size: 14 residues. The CDR3 loop reads CASSWGRSTDTQYF. The CDR3, as DNA: TGTGCCAGCAGCTGGGGAAGGAGCACAGATACGCAGTATTTT.

The chain recombines TRBV11-2 with TRBJ2-7; D gene uncertain. Germline V gives CDR1 SGHAT, CDR2 FQNNGV. The V gene lost 1 base and the J gene lost 9 bases, with 19 bases spanning the gap. This CDR3 is 15 amino acids long. Written as DNA, the CDR3 is TGTGCCAGCAGCTTAGCAGGCCCAGGCACCGGTCTGCAGTACTTC. Translated, it gives CASSLAGPGTGLQYF. The full variable domain, completed using reference TRBV11-2 and TRBJ2-7, is EAGVAQSPRYKIIEKRQSVAFWCNPISGHATLYWYQQILGQGPKLLIQFQNNGVVDDSQLPKDRFSAERLKGVDSTLKIQPAKLEDSAVYLCASSLAGPGTGLQYFGPGTRLTVT.

The rearrangement uses TRBV6-6 and TRBJ1-1, with unresolved D. The CDR3 is 14 residues long. V lost 5 bases to trimming and J lost 4 bases, with 14 bases between them. CDR1 is MNHNY and CDR2 is SVGAGI in the germline V gene (reference sequence). The CDR3 is CASSAELWGTEAFF. CDR3 DNA: TGTGCCAGCAGTGCCGAGCTTTGGGGCACTGAAGCTTTCTTT.